This TCR beta chain comes out of a study of shared clonotypes between healthy human individuals. This was a deep-level run. For each subset, genomic DNA was distributed in equal portions over several immunoSEQ plates. Repertoires were generated with immunoSEQ multiplex PCR, while TCRdb's copy carries only in-frame clones and drops some. This table holds 490,000 or so clones, about 80% found once. Germline lookup yields CDR1 MNHNY and CDR2 SVGAGI (reference sequence). CDR3 length equals 14 residues. V lost 7 bases and J lost 4, with 16 bases in between. This receptor was obtained from a woman in her forties in good health. Some clones in this sample may be carry-over from other donors' samples. The V call is TRBV6-6, the J call TRBJ1-1; D gene unclear. Sequenced input: PBMCs. CDR3 in DNA: TGTGCCAGCACCCCGCAGGAGGGAGTCACTGAAGCTTTCTTT. This codes for CASTPQEGVTEAFF.